This note documents a single TCR beta chain sequence. The data were taken from a study of blood T cell repertoires in COVID-19. The wider study: Sample material is recorded as cDNA or gDNA derived from T cells, B-cell-depleted T cells, or PBMCs.

CDR3 size: 13 residues. Trimming at V came to 5 bases and at J to 6 bases, leaving 4 bases not matched to a gene. CDR1 and CDR2 from the germline V gene are LNHDA and SQIVND (reference sequence). The data were produced by immunoSEQ multiplex PCR, yet TCRdb's version contains in-frame clones alone and is incomplete. Among under 170,000 clones listed, 75% to 90% were seen once. The TCR was taken from a woman aged 55-70 years with active or convalescent COVID-19. The V call is TRBV19, the J call TRBJ2-5, with TRBD2 matching 9 bases. The material sequenced was peripheral blood. The CDR3 nucleotides are TGTGCCAGTAGTCCCGGGACTAGCAAGACCCAGTACTTC. It encodes CASSPGTSKTQYF. Variable domain in full (rest from reference TRBV19 and TRBJ2-5): DGGITQSPKYLFRKEGQNVTLSCEQNLNHDAMYWYRQDPGQGLRLIYYSQIVNDFQKGDIAEGYSVSREKKESFPLTVTSAQKNPTAFYLCASSPGTSKTQYFGPGTRLLVL.